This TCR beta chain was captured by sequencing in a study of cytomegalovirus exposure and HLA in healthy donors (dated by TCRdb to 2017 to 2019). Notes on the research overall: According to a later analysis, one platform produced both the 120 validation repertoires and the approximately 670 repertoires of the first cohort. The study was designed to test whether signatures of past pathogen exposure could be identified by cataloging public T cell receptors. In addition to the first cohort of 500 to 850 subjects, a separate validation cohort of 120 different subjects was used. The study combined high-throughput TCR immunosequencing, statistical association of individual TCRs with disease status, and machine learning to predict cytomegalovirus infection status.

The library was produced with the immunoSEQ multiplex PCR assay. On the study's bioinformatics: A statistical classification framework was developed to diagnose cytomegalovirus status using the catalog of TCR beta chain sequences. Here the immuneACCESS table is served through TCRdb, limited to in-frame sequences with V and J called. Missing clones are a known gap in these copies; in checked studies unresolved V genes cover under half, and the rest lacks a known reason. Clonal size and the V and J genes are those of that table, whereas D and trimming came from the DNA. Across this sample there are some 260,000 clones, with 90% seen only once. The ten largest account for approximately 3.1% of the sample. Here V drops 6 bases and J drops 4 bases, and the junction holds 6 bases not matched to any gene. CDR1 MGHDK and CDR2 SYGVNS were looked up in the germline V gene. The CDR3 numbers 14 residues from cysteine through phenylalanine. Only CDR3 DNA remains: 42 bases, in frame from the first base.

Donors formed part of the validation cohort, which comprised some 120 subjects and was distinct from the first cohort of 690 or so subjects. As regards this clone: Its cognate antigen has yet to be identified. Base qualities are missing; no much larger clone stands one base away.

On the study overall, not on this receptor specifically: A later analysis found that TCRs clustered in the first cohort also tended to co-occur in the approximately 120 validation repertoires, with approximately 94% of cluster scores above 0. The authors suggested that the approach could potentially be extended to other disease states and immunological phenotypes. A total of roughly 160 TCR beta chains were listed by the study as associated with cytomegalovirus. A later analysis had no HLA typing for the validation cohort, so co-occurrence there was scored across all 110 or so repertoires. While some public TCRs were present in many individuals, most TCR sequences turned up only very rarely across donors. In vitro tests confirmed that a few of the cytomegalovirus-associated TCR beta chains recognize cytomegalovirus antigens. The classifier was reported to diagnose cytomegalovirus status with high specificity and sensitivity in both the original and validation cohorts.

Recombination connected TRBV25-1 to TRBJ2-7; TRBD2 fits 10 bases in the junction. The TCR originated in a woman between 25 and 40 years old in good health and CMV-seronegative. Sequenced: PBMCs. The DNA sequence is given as TGTGCCAGCAGATCTAGCGGGAGTGGGTACGAGCAGTACTTC. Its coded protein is CASRSSGSGYEQYF.